These 30 T cell receptor beta chains originate from one sample sequenced in a study of blood T cell repertoires in COVID-19. Sequenced by immunoSEQ multiplex PCR; TCRdb stores in-frame clones only, minus some. The repertoire consists of about 200,000 clones, with approximately 84% occurring once and the leading ten covering 6.9%. Sequencing was done on a sample of peripheral blood. The receptors here all came from a human donor with acute or convalescent COVID-19. The donor label of this sample is uncertain.

The V and J genes are TRBV7-3 and TRBJ1-1; D is uncertain. Between the trimmed V and J ends, which lost 4 bases and 1 base, there was a span of 7 bases. The germline V gene encodes CDR1 SGHTA and CDR2 FQGTGA. The CDR3 extends over 13 amino acids. CDR3: CASSSQKNTEAFF. CDR3 in DNA: TGTGCCAGCAGCTCGCAGAAGAACACTGAAGCTTTCTTT.

The chain couples TRBV7-2 to TRBJ2-7; TRBD2 aligns across 10 bases. J was trimmed by 7 bases and V by 4 bases; bases with no gene match: 19. This CDR3 is 18 amino acids long. CDR1 and CDR2 (germline): SGHTA, FQGNSA. The CDR3 coding sequence is TGTGCCAGCAGCTCCCCACCCAACTCAGCGGGAGGGCCGTTAGAGCAGTACTTC. As protein: CASSSPPNSAGGPLEQYF.

The rearrangement links TRBV24-1 to TRBJ2-7; D is perhaps TRBD1 (6 bases). Trimming pared 4 bases from V and 9 bases from J, leaving 18 bases between. Germline loops: CDR1 KGHDR, CDR2 SFDVKD. CDR3 length: 14 residues. The CDR3 nucleotides are TGTGCCACCAGTGACCCGGGACACGGTCGGGGGCAGTACTTC. Encoded protein: CATSDPGHGRGQYF.

J is TRBJ2-3 and V is TRBV4-3; a weak D match, TRBD2 (5 bases). V gave up 4 bases and J gave up 5 bases, with 19 bases separating them. This CDR3 spans 16 amino acids. The germline CDR1 and CDR2 sequences are LGHNA and YSLEER. The CDR3 nucleotides are TGCGCCAGCAGCCTTGGAGGTGGAAGTTCTGGAGATACGCAGTATTTT. Translating it yields CASSLGGGSSGDTQYF.

This clone came up once. This chain connects TRBV9 to TRBJ1-2; TRBD1 aligns across 9 bases. This CDR3 comprises 15 residues. The trim removed 4 bases at V and 8 bases at J, leaving 12 bases unmatched. Germline V gene lookup returns CDR1 SGDLS and CDR2 YYNGEE. CDR3 loop: CASSSGGTGNRGYTF. CDR3 bases: TGTGCCAGCAGCTCGGGAGGGACAGGGAATCGCGGCTACACCTTC.

This sequence joins TRBV2 and TRBJ2-3; possible D gene TRBD2, 5 bases. V was clipped by 3 bases and J by 3 bases, with 7 bases between them. From germline, CDR1 is SNHLY and CDR2 FYNNEI. The CDR3 runs to 13 residues. This CDR3 reads CASSEQRTDTQYF. Written as DNA, the CDR3 is TGTGCCAGCAGTGAGCAGCGGACAGATACGCAGTATTTT.

The chain couples TRBV5-1 to TRBJ2-5; 7 bases are shared with TRBD2. Germline-derived CDR1 and CDR2 are SGHRS and YFSETQ. With V trimmed by 4 bases and J by 2 bases, 8 bases remained unmatched. This CDR3 is 15 amino acids long. CDR3: CASSPGTTRQETQYF. The DNA of the CDR3 is TGCGCCAGCAGCCCCGGGACTACCAGACAAGAGACCCAGTACTTC.

The chain employs TRBV10-3 and TRBJ2-1; 12 bases are shared with TRBD2. Per germline, CDR1 ENHRY and CDR2 SYGVKD. V lost 3 bases, J lost 6 bases, and 9 bases stayed unmatched. This CDR3 is 17 amino acids long. The CDR3 nucleotides read TGTGCCATCAGTGACCCTCCTAGCGGGAGGGCCTTCAATGAGCAGTTCTTC. This sequence encodes CAISDPPSGRAFNEQFF.

This clone was counted once. This rearrangement joins TRBV7-2 to TRBJ1-4; no firm D call. Germline V gene sequence: CDR1 SGHTA, CDR2 FQGNSA. V lost 1 base to trimming and J lost 7 bases, with 10 bases between them. This CDR3 is built from 14 residues. The CDR3 loop reads CASSLGGSVEKLFF. For the CDR3, the DNA is TGTGCCAGCAGCTTAGGCGGTTCGGTTGAAAAACTGTTTTTT. The full variable domain, in which reference TRBV7-2 and TRBJ1-4 provide the parts outside the CDR3, is GAGVSQSPSNKVTEKGKDVELRCDPISGHTALYWYRQSLGQGLEFLIYFQGNSAPDKSGLPSDRFSAERTGGSVSTLTIQRTQQEDSAVYLCASSLGGSVEKLFFGSGTQLSVL.

This chain connects TRBV6-5 to TRBJ1-1; TRBD1 agrees at 8 bases. The length of the CDR3 is 14 residues. The V segment lost 4 bases and the J segment 3 bases; nucleotides outside the gene matches: 4. Germline values: CDR1 MNHEY, CDR2 SVGAGI. CDR3 sequence (DNA): TGTGCCAGCAGTTGGGACAGGCGGGACACTGAAGCTTTCTTT. Its translation is CASSWDRRDTEAFF.

This chain connects TRBV3-1 (or the pseudogene TRBV3-2) to TRBJ1-3, with D maybe TRBD1 (6 bases). V was clipped by 1 base and J by 0 bases, with 16 bases between them. The CDR3 extends over 18 amino acids. Germline CDR1 and CDR2: LGHDT and YNNKEL (reference sequence). For the CDR3, the DNA is TGTGCCAGCAGCCAAGGGGGCTGGACAGTTAGCTCTGGAAACACCATATATTTT. As protein: CASSQGGWTVSSGNTIYF.

The rearrangement links TRBV5-1 to TRBJ2-2; 8 positions match TRBD2. Germline CDR1 and CDR2: SGHRS and YFSETQ. Trimming cost V 4 bases and J 1 base; bases outside gene matches: 6. The CDR3 extends over 16 amino acids. The CDR3 sequence: CASSLSGTRNTGELFF. CDR3 DNA sequence: TGCGCCAGCAGCCTATCCGGGACTAGGAACACCGGGGAGCTGTTTTTT.

The gene calls are TRBV6-2 or TRBV6-3 and TRBJ2-7; 10 bases are a match to TRBD1. The V gene's germline CDR1 is MNHEY and CDR2 SVGEGT. The CDR3 contains 15 residues. V was clipped by 2 bases and J by 2 bases; unmatched bases: 3. The CDR3 here is CASSYPGQGAYEQYF. As DNA, the CDR3 is TGTGCCAGCAGTTACCCCGGACAGGGGGCCTACGAGCAGTACTTC.

V gene TRBV24-1 combines with J gene TRBJ2-1, with TRBD1 as a possible D gene (6 bases). Germline CDR1 and CDR2: KGHDR and SFDVKD. Deletions cut 5 bases from V and 7 bases from J, with 11 bases between. This CDR3 has 13 amino acids. CDR3 amino acids: CATSGQVGNEQFF. The CDR3 coding sequence is TGTGCCACCAGTGGACAGGTTGGGAATGAGCAGTTCTTC.

This clone was seen more than once but under ten times. V gene TRBV7-9 combines with J gene TRBJ1-1; D is unclear. Trimming left V 2 bases short and J 1 base short, with 8 bases between. CDR1 is SEHNR and CDR2 is FQNEAQ in the germline V gene (reference sequence). CDR3 size: 14 residues. CDR3 sequence (DNA): TGTGCCAGCAGCTTAACAACAGCGAACACTGAAGCTTTCTTT. Protein product: CASSLTTANTEAFF.

This chain connects TRBV24-1 to TRBJ2-1; 11 bases match TRBD2. J gave up 5 bases and V 5 bases, and 4 bases lay outside the gene matches. Germline V gene lookup returns CDR1 KGHDR and CDR2 SFDVKD. The CDR3 runs to 15 residues. CDR3 loop: CATSVLAGGNNEQFF. CDR3 DNA sequence: TGTGCCACCAGTGTCCTAGCGGGGGGAAACAATGAGCAGTTCTTC.

The chain joins TRBV29-1 to TRBJ2-7, with D maybe TRBD2 (6 bases). Trimming removed 7 bases at V and 4 bases at J, with 17 bases between. This CDR3 is 13 amino acids long. The germline gives CDR1 SQVTM, CDR2 ANQGSEA. As DNA, the CDR3 is TGCAGCGCCGTCCGGGACTCCTTGTACGAGCAGTACTTC. As protein: CSAVRDSLYEQYF.

The chain has TRBV2 and TRBJ1-1; D is undetermined. CDR1 SNHLY and CDR2 FYNNEI come from the germline V gene. The CDR3 totals 11 residues. V lost 2 bases, J lost 11 bases, and 9 bases lay in between. In DNA, the CDR3 is TGTGCCAGCAGTGAATTGAGCTGGGCTTTCTTT. This codes for CASSELSWAFF. The whole variable domain, remainder taken from reference TRBV2 and TRBJ1-1, is EPEVTQTPSHQVTQMGQEVILRCVPISNHLYFYWYRQILGQKVEFLVSFYNNEISEKSEIFDDQFSVERPDGSNFTLKIRSTKLEDSAMYFCASSELSWAFFGQGTRLTVV.

This clone was seen a single time. The chain uses TRBV6-5 and TRBJ2-5; D is possibly TRBD1 (6 bases). V lost 5 bases to trimming and J lost 5 bases, with 12 bases between them. Germline lookup yields CDR1 MNHEY and CDR2 SVGAGI. This CDR3 has 13 residues. The CDR3 loop reads CASSPQGWETQYF. Here the CDR3 DNA reads TGTGCCAGCAGTCCACAGGGCTGGGAGACCCAGTACTTC.

The CDR3 bases are TGCGCCAGCGGGAAGGGACTAGGGTACGAGCAGTACTTC. Translating it yields CASGKGLGYEQYF. V gene TRBV10-1 combines with J gene TRBJ2-7, with TRBD2 matching over 8 bases. The length of the CDR3 is 13 residues. Unmatched junction bases numbered 7, after V lost 8 bases and J lost 4 bases. Germline V lookup: CDR1 WNHNN, CDR2 SYGVQD (reference sequence).

This rearrangement joins TRBV10-3 to TRBJ2-2, with D possibly matching TRBD1 (8 bases). The length of the CDR3 is 15 residues. Trimming removed 5 bases from V and 6 bases from J, with 16 bases in between. Germline V gene lookup returns CDR1 ENHRY and CDR2 SYGVKD. For the CDR3, the DNA is TGTGCCATCAGTCACGGACAGGGAGGGGCCGGGGAGCTGTTTTTT. Translating it yields CAISHGQGGAGELFF.

The V gene is TRBV11-2, the J gene TRBJ2-3; D is undetermined. Germline CDR1 is SGHAT and CDR2 is FQNNGV. There are 15 residues in the CDR3. V shed 6 bases and J shed 0 bases, with 13 bases lying between them. CDR3 amino acids: CASRYTTGSTDTQYF. The CDR3 DNA is TGTGCCAGCAGATACACGACCGGGAGCACAGATACGCAGTATTTT. The full variable domain, its missing parts supplied by reference TRBV11-2 and TRBJ2-3, is EAGVAQSPRYKIIEKRQSVAFWCNPISGHATLYWYQQILGQGPKLLIQFQNNGVVDDSQLPKDRFSAERLKGVDSTLKIQPAKLEDSAVYLCASRYTTGSTDTQYFGPGTRLTVL.

This chain uses TRBV7-9 with TRBJ2-3; D is possibly TRBD1 (5 bases). The germline V and J ends were trimmed by 11 bases and 2 bases, with 17 bases remaining between them. Germline CDR1 and CDR2: SEHNR and FQNEAQ (reference sequence). The CDR3 runs to 14 residues. CDR3 nucleotide sequence: TGTGCCCACTCAGGGCCTTGGTCCACAGATACGCAGTATTTT. Residues: CAHSGPWSTDTQYF.

The rearrangement joins TRBV27 to TRBJ1-3; D perhaps matches TRBD1 (6 bases). The CDR3 spans 18 residues. V lost 7 bases and J lost 0, with 22 bases in between. Per the germline V gene, CDR1 is MNHEY and CDR2 is SMNVEV (reference sequence). The CDR3 DNA follows: TGTGCCAGCAACTCGGACATAGCGGGGGCCCGCTCTGGAAACACCATATATTTT. Translated: CASNSDIAGARSGNTIYF.

The rearrangement links TRBV19 to TRBJ1-6; 7 bases align to TRBD1. Trimming took 5 bases from V and 2 from J; bases not matched to a gene: 3. Looked up from germline, CDR1 is LNHDA and CDR2 is SQIVND (reference sequence). There are 15 residues in the CDR3. The CDR3 loop reads CASSSGQAYNSPLHF. CDR3 nucleotide sequence: TGTGCCAGTAGTTCTGGACAGGCCTATAATTCACCCCTCCACTTT.

V is TRBV12-3 or TRBV12-4 and J is TRBJ2-7, with 7 bases matching TRBD1. The CDR3 contains 13 residues. V lost 7 bases to trimming and J lost 1 base; unmatched junction nucleotides: 4. The CDR3, as DNA: TGTGCCAGCAAGATGGGACAGTCCTACGAGCAGTACTTC. This translates into CASKMGQSYEQYF.

The genes are TRBV28 and TRBJ2-7, with D maybe TRBD1 (5 bases). Germline V gene sequence: CDR1 MDHEN, CDR2 SYDVKM. The germline V and J ends were trimmed by 6 bases and 5 bases, with 8 bases remaining between them. The CDR3 sequence is 11 residues long. The chain's CDR3 is CASSRENEQYF. As DNA, the CDR3 is TGTGCCAGCAGCAGGGAAAACGAGCAGTACTTC.

V and J are TRBV3-1 (or the pseudogene TRBV3-2) and TRBJ2-2, with TRBD2 identical over 11 bases. Trimming took 8 bases from V and 5 from J; bases not matched to a gene: 10. This CDR3 is 16 amino acids long. Germline assignment: CDR1 LGHDT and CDR2 YNNKEL (reference sequence). Here the CDR3 DNA reads TGTGCCAGCTTTACCCTTAGCGGGAGGGGGACCGGGGAGCTGTTTTTT. This gives the protein CASFTLSGRGTGELFF.

The table lists this clone with a few counts. V usage is TRBV19 and J usage is TRBJ1-3, with 7 positions matching TRBD1. The CDR3 covers 16 residues. Germline V gives CDR1 LNHDA, CDR2 SQIVND (reference sequence). Germline trimming cut 5 bases from V and 2 bases from J; bases unmatched to any gene: 9. This chain's CDR3 is CASSSPTGYPGNTIYF. The CDR3 region has the DNA TGTGCCAGTAGTTCCCCGACAGGGTATCCTGGAAACACCATATATTTT.

The chain carries TRBV24-1 and TRBJ2-3; D call uncertain. Germline V gives CDR1 KGHDR, CDR2 SFDVKD. V was shortened by 9 bases and J by 0 bases, with 15 bases between the two germline ends. The CDR3 covers 15 residues. The CDR3 nucleotides are TGTGCCACCTCGCTAGACGCAGCGAGCACAGATACGCAGTATTTT. It translates to CATSLDAASTDTQYF.